A selection of T cell receptor beta chains follows, all from one sample in a study of blood T cell repertoires in COVID-19. The method was immunoSEQ multiplex PCR; TCRdb's version includes in-frame clones alone and lacks a portion of them. Of around 470,000 clones listed, approximately 92% are singletons. The sample was peripheral blood. Every receptor here comes from a man in his late teens or twenties with COVID-19, enrolled during active disease. Both conserved end residues are part of each CDR3. The D gene is left open where the match is weak. Rows give clone size only sometimes, using once, few, many, or a class for an expanded clone.

d_call	j_call	clone_size	v_call	cdr3_aa	cdr3_nt
-	TRBJ1-4	-	TRBV2	CASGPNGGNEKLFF	TGTGCCAGCGGGCCGAACGGGGGTAATGAAAAACTGTTTTTT
TRBD1	TRBJ1-2	-	TRBV28	CASSPPRQGYYGYTF	TGTGCCAGCAGTCCGCCTAGACAGGGGTATTACGGCTACACCTTC
-	TRBJ1-6	-	TRBV19	CATTPGQNSPLHF	TGTGCCACCACCCCGGGACAAAATTCACCCCTCCACTTT
-	TRBJ1-2	-	TRBV11-2	CASLRQGKIPHGYTF	TGTGCCAGTTTAAGGCAGGGAAAGATCCCGCATGGCTACACCTTC
-	TRBJ2-2	-	TRBV29-1	CSALASGETGELFF	TGCAGCGCCCTGGCTTCAGGGGAAACCGGGGAGCTGTTTTTT
-	TRBJ1-3	once	TRBV5-1	CASSLVPSSANTGNTIYF	TGCGCCAGCAGCTTGGTCCCAAGTAGCGCGAATACTGGAAACACCATATATTTT
-	TRBJ1-2	-	TRBV6-5	CASSYEADYGYTF	TGTGCCAGCAGTTACGAGGCGGACTATGGCTACACCTTC
-	TRBJ1-5	-	TRBV29-1	CSVGGGSQPQHF	TGCAGCGTTGGTGGTGGGAGTCAGCCCCAGCATTTT
TRBD1	TRBJ2-1	-	TRBV15	CATSRGGQGAFSEQFF	TGTGCCACCAGCAGAGGGGGACAGGGGGCGTTCAGTGAGCAGTTCTTC
-	TRBJ2-3	-	TRBV11-2	CASSPGTDTQYF	TGTGCCAGCAGCCCAGGGACAGATACGCAGTATTTT
TRBD2	TRBJ2-5	-	TRBV4-1	CASSPAGGPRETQYF	TGCGCCAGCAGCCCAGCGGGGGGGCCTCGGGAGACCCAGTACTTC
-	TRBJ1-6	-	TRBV6-5	CASSYSGGGSPLHF	TGTGCCAGCAGTTACTCGGGGGGTGGGTCACCCCTCCACTTT
TRBD2	TRBJ2-7	-	TRBV5-1	CASSDGLADEQYF	TGCGCCAGCAGCGACGGACTAGCGGACGAGCAGTACTTC
TRBD1	TRBJ2-3	-	TRBV11-3	CASSLGGWDRGSTDTQYF	TGTGCCAGCAGCTTAGGAGGTTGGGACAGGGGATCCACAGATACGCAGTATTTT
TRBD2	TRBJ2-7	-	TRBV9	CASSASGTLRDEQYF	TGTGCCAGCAGCGCCAGCGGGACCCTACGGGACGAGCAGTACTTC
TRBD1	TRBJ1-6	-	TRBV2	CASRRLTGGGSPLHF	TGTGCCAGCAGGAGACTGACAGGGGGCGGTTCACCCCTCCACTTT
TRBD1	TRBJ2-5	-	TRBV2	CASKPGTGGETQYF	TGTGCCAGCAAACCCGGGACAGGGGGAGAGACCCAGTACTTC
-	TRBJ1-4	once	TRBV5-1	CASSSQDRNEKLFF	TGCGCCAGCAGCTCCCAGGACAGAAATGAAAAACTGTTTTTT
-	TRBJ2-1	-	TRBV3-1/TRBV3-2	CASSQASHNNEQFF	TGTGCCAGCAGCCAAGCATCACATAACAATGAGCAGTTCTTC
-	TRBJ1-6	once	TRBV19	CASSIAGAANNSPLHF	TGTGCCAGTAGTATAGCTGGGGCAGCTAATAATTCACCCCTCCACTTT
TRBD2	TRBJ2-5	-	TRBV9	CASSVASGGGETQYF	TGTGCCAGCAGCGTAGCAAGCGGGGGCGGAGAGACCCAGTACTTC
-	TRBJ2-5	-	TRBV10-3	CAIRNPGADGETQYF	TGTGCCATCAGAAATCCAGGGGCCGACGGAGAGACCCAGTACTTC
TRBD2	TRBJ2-2	-	TRBV5-1	CASNIASGGENTGELFF	TGCGCCAGCAATATCGCTAGCGGGGGTGAGAACACCGGGGAGCTGTTTTTT
-	TRBJ2-5	-	TRBV9	CASSVGAAGETQYF	TGTGCCAGCAGCGTAGGTGCGGCCGGGGAGACCCAGTACTTC
-	TRBJ2-6	once	TRBV5-1	CASSLDQSGANVLTF	TGCGCCAGCAGCTTGGACCAGTCCGGGGCCAACGTCCTGACTTTC